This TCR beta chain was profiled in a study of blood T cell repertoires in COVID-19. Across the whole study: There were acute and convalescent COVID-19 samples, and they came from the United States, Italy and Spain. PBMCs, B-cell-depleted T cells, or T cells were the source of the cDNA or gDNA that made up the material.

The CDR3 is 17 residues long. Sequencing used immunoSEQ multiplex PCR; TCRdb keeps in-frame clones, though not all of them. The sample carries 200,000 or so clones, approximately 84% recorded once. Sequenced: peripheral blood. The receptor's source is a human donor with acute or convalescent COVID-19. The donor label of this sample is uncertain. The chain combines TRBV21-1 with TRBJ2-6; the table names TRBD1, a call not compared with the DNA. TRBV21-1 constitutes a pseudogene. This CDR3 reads CASSKGGRGSGANVLTF. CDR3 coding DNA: TGTGCCAGCAGCAAAGGGGGAAGGGGCTCTGGGGCCAACGTCCTGACTTTC.